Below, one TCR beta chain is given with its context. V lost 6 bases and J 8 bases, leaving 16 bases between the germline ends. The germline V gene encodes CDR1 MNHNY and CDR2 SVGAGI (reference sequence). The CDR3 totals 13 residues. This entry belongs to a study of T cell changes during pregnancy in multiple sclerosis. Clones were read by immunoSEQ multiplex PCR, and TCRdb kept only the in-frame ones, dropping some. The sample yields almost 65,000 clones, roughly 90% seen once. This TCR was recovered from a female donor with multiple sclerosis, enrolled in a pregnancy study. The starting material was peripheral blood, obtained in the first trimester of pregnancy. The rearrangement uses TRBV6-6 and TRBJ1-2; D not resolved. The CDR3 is CASRESILLGYTF. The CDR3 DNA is TGTGCCAGCAGGGAGAGTATTCTTTTGGGCTACACCTTC.